This T cell receptor (beta chain) was retrieved from a study of chemoradiotherapy in HPV16-positive cancers. About the research overall: Functional T-cell assays on a couple of HPV16-positive patients' cells defined candidate HPV-specific clones and common TCR motifs. Findings and caveats of the study: Candidate HPV-specific clones and E7-related TCR motifs grew in tumor during treatment. Functional assays defining HPV-specific T cells used only a couple of HPV16-positive patients.

Some clones are missing from TCRdb's copy, which holds only in-frame ones; the method was immunoSEQ multiplex PCR. The data hold 4,000 or so clones, with approximately 82% observed a single time. Germline assignment: CDR1 MNHNY and CDR2 SVGAGI (reference sequence). CDR3 size: 13 residues. V dropped 6 bases and J dropped 2 bases, with 11 bases sitting between them. About this clone itself: The target antigen is unknown.

The chain couples TRBV6-6 to TRBJ2-7, with D hard to call. Sample: tumor tissue, taken from a patient who underwent chemoradiotherapy. This clonotype was obtained from a human donor with HPV-associated anogenital cancer. CDR3 sequence (DNA): TGTGCCAGCAGCCTGGACGGAACCTACGAGCAGTACTTC. It codes for CASSLDGTYEQYF.